The TCR beta chain described here comes from a study of blood T cell repertoires in COVID-19. Study-level information: Specimens from acute and convalescent COVID-19 originated in the United States, Italy and Spain. In each case, the material was cDNA or gDNA derived from T cells, B-cell-depleted T cells, or PBMCs.

V trimming: 5 bases; J trimming: 0 bases; junction bases outside the gene matches: 7. The CDR3 totals 17 residues. Germline CDR1 is SNHLY and CDR2 is FYNNEI. In the source study's methods: Amplification of reference gene primers provided the estimated nucleated cell counts. TCRdb's table, derived via immunoSEQ multiplex PCR, lists solely in-frame clones and lacks some. That table gives V, J and clone size, and the DNA gave D and trimming. The table has about 210,000 clones, 70% to 85% seen once. This clonotype was sampled from a man aged 50 to 59 with active or convalescent COVID-19. Material for sequencing was peripheral blood. V gene TRBV2 combines with J gene TRBJ1-5, with 10 bases fitting TRBD1. CDR3 residues: CASSPPGQGLSNQPQHF. The CDR3 DNA follows: TGTGCCAGCAGTCCTCCGGGACAGGGGCTTAGCAATCAGCCCCAGCATTTT.